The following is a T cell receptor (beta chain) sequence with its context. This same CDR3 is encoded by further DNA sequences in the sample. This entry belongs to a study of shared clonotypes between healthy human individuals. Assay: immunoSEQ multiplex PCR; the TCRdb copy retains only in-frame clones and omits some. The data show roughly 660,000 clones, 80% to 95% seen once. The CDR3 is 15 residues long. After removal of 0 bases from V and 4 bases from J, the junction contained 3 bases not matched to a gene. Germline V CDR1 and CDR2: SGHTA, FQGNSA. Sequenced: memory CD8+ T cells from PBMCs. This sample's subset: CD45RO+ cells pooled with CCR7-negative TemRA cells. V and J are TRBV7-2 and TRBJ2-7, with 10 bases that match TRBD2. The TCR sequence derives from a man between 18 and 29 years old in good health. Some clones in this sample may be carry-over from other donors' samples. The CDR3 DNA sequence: TGTGCCAGCAGCTTAGCGGTAGCGGGAGGTTACGAGCAGTACTTC. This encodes CASSLAVAGGYEQYF.